The 32 T cell receptor beta chains presented below share a single source sample, sequenced in a study of blood T cells in healthy people across ages (dated by TCRdb to between 2015 and 2016). To prepare the library, 5' RACE was applied. Sequenced on an Illumina HiSeq 2500. A second PCR of about 6 to 11 cycles was performed with a sample-barcoded 5' primer and a J-beta primer mix. In-frame beta chains were kept once TCRdb had trimmed the public reads at Q25 with fastp and called clones with MiXCR. Identical CDR3 protein sequences are pooled into one entry, listed with their most common genes and DNA. The sample includes about 1,500,000 distinct CDR3 sequences, with around 42% observed a single time. Of the sample, roughly 7.7% is held by the ten largest clones. Sequenced: blood. The receptors were gathered from a woman aged 18-35 years in good health.

The count of this clonotype is one. The chain has TRBV12-3 or TRBV12-4 and TRBJ1-5; 8 bases agree with TRBD1. Trimming at V came to 1 base and at J to 7 bases, leaving 9 bases not matched to a gene. The length of the CDR3 is 16 residues. CDR3: CASSLGQGARGQPQHF. The CDR3, as DNA: TGTGCCAGCAGTTTAGGGCAGGGGGCACGTGGGCAGCCCCAGCATTTT.

The chain employs TRBV29-1 and TRBJ2-5, with 10 bases identical to TRBD2. The CDR3 totals 12 residues. V trimming: 6 bases; J trimming: 11 bases; junction bases outside the gene matches: 9. Looked up from germline, CDR1 is SQVTM and CDR2 is ANQGSEA. The CDR3 here is CSVGTSVYEQYF. CDR3 nucleotide sequence: TGCAGCGTCGGGACTAGCGTTTATGAGCAGTACTTC.

The genes are TRBV18 and TRBJ2-5; 7 positions agree with TRBD2. This CDR3 comprises 14 residues. V dropped 2 bases and J dropped 3; count of bases not matched to a gene: 3. Germline V gene data show CDR1 as KGHSH and CDR2 as LQKENI. Here the CDR3 reads CASSPGTTEETQYF. In nucleotides, the CDR3 is TGTGCCAGCTCACCAGGGACTACAGAAGAGACCCAGTACTTC.

The CDR3 reads CASSLSTSRRETQYF. CDR3 in DNA: TGCGCCAGCAGCCTTTCGACTAGCCGGCGGGAGACCCAGTACTTC. V is TRBV5-1 and J is TRBJ2-5; 7 nucleotides align to TRBD2. J was trimmed by 5 bases and V by 4 bases; bases with no gene match: 11. Germline CDR1 is SGHRS and CDR2 is YFSETQ. CDR3 length: 15 amino acids.

This clonotype was seen a handful of times. This chain connects TRBV10-3 to TRBJ1-1; D remains ambiguous. Germline values: CDR1 ENHRY, CDR2 SYGVKD. The CDR3 is 15 amino acids. V was shortened by 0 bases and J by 3 bases, with 11 bases between the two germline ends. CDR3 in amino acids: CAISESEVTDTEAFF. CDR3 bases: TGTGCCATCAGTGAGTCCGAGGTAACGGACACTGAAGCTTTCTTT.

The chain uses TRBV12-5 and TRBJ2-4; 9 positions match TRBD1. The closer fit of TRBJ2-7 to the DNA end suggests the J call may be wrong. The CDR3 contains 15 residues. CDR1 and CDR2 from the germline V gene are LGHNT and FRNRAP. This CDR3 reads CASGPTGGRSYEQYF. The CDR3 DNA is TGTGCTAGTGGTCCGACAGGGGGGCGATCCTACGAGCAGTACTTC.

The chain combines TRBV6-5 with TRBJ2-7; possibly TRBD1 or TRBD2 for D (5 bases each). Germline-derived CDR1 and CDR2 are MNHEY and SVGAGI. This CDR3 is 14 amino acids long. The V end was cut by 6 bases, the J end by 2 bases, with 14 bases between. The CDR3 coding sequence is TGTGCCAGCAGCCATCGGGGCAGCCCCTACGAGCAGTACTTC. It codes for CASSHRGSPYEQYF.

J is TRBJ2-4 and V is TRBV5-6; D is possibly TRBD1 or TRBD2 (5 bases each). CDR1 is SGHDT and CDR2 is YYEEEE in the germline V gene. V lost 2 bases to trimming and J lost 0 bases, with 12 bases between them. This CDR3 is built from 16 residues. The CDR3 DNA is TGTGCCAGCAGCTTAGAGGGGTACCTAGCCAAAAACATTCAGTACTTC. Its translation is CASSLEGYLAKNIQYF.

The chain employs TRBV9 and TRBJ2-1, with TRBD2 identical over 12 bases. This CDR3 has 16 amino acids. From germline, CDR1 is SGDLS and CDR2 YYNGEE. J lost 6 bases, V lost 3 bases, and 7 bases had no gene match. The CDR3 loop is CASSASGLAGSNEQFF. Written as DNA, the CDR3 is TGTGCCAGCAGCGCCAGTGGACTAGCGGGGAGCAATGAGCAGTTCTTC.

In its sample, this clonotype was seen a few times. The chain has TRBV6-5 and TRBJ1-2; 10 nucleotides agree with TRBD1. With V trimmed by 5 bases and J by 6 bases, 6 bases remained unmatched. The germline V gene encodes CDR1 MNHEY and CDR2 SVGAGI. This CDR3 spans 14 amino acids. The chain's CDR3 is CASSLRDRGDGYTF. The CDR3 bases are TGTGCCAGCAGTCTGCGGGACAGGGGAGATGGCTACACCTTC.

The CDR3 here is CASSRPGLAVNEQFF. The CDR3 DNA follows: TGTGCCAGCAGCCGTCCGGGACTAGCGGTCAATGAGCAGTTCTTC. The chain has TRBV7-2 and TRBJ2-1, with TRBD2 matching over 11 bases. Trimming at V came to 5 bases and at J to 6 bases, leaving 6 bases not matched to a gene. Per germline, CDR1 SGHTA and CDR2 FQGNSA. This CDR3 region has 15 residues. Filled out from reference TRBV7-2 and TRBJ2-1, the complete variable domain reads GAGVSQSPSNKVTEKGKDVELRCDPISGHTALYWYRQSLGQGLEFLIYFQGNSAPDKSGLPSDRFSAERTGGSVSTLTIQRTQQEDSAVYLCASSRPGLAVNEQFFGPGTRLTVL.

V and J are TRBV21-1 and TRBJ2-3; the D call TRBD1 from the table was never checked on the DNA. TRBV21-1 is classified as a pseudogene. CDR3 length: 21 residues. The DNA for the CDR3 is TGTGCCAGCGGCCTCCCCCGGAGACCGAACCGGGACAGGGTAATCGCAGATACGCAGTATTTT. It yields the protein CASGLPRRPNRDRVIADTQYF.

The V call is TRBV24-1, the J call TRBJ1-5; 8 bases map to TRBD1. CDR3 length: 12 amino acids. Germline assignment: CDR1 KGHDR and CDR2 SFDVKD. With 7 bases clipped from V and 6 bases from J, the junction kept 1 base outside the gene matches. In DNA form, the CDR3 reads TGTGCCACCAGGCAGGGGGCTCAGCCCCAGCATTTT. This gives the protein CATRQGAQPQHF.

This clonotype turned up a few times. The rearrangement uses TRBV7-7 and TRBJ2-1, with TRBD2 identical over 16 bases. V shed 4 bases, J shed 10 bases, and the junction held 10 bases outside the gene matches. The germline CDR1 and CDR2 sequences are SSHAT and FNYEAQ (reference sequence). The CDR3 runs to 17 residues. The CDR3 region is CASSSSGTSGRVGEQFF. The CDR3 DNA follows: TGTGCCAGCAGCTCCTCCGGGACTAGCGGGAGGGTTGGGGAGCAGTTCTTC.

The rearrangement joins TRBV11-2 to TRBJ1-1, with D possibly matching TRBD1 (5 bases). Trimming shortened V by 1 base and J by 7 bases, and 7 bases separated the two germline ends. Germline lookup yields CDR1 SGHAT and CDR2 FQNNGV. The CDR3 is 12 residues long. The CDR3 sequence is CASSLGDSEAFF. The CDR3 DNA is TGTGCCAGCAGCTTAGGCGACAGTGAAGCTTTCTTT.

This clonotype was seen only a few times. The chain joins TRBV4-1 to TRBJ2-1; TRBD2 agrees at 8 bases. The germline V gene encodes CDR1 MGHRA and CDR2 YSYEKL. After removal of 8 bases from V and 3 bases from J, the junction contained 9 bases not matched to a gene. CDR3 size: 15 residues. The CDR3 nucleotides read TGCGCCAGCCGAACGAGCGGGGGAAACTACAATGAGCAGTTCTTC. It encodes CASRTSGGNYNEQFF.

V and J are TRBV10-3 and TRBJ1-2; 7 bases align to TRBD1. V was pared by 10 bases and J by 3 bases, with 8 bases of the junction left unmatched. Germline V gene lookup returns CDR1 ENHRY and CDR2 SYGVKD. The CDR3 covers 13 residues. CDR3 sequence (DNA): TGTGCCAGGCGCAACGGGACAGACTATGGCTACACCTTC. Its translation: CARRNGTDYGYTF.

This clonotype was counted between two and nine times. The chain combines TRBV10-3 with TRBJ2-3; TRBD1 matches 10 bases. The CDR3 runs 16 residues. Germline lookup yields CDR1 ENHRY and CDR2 SYGVKD. Losses at the gene ends were 6 bases for V and 0 bases for J; bases not matched to a gene: 6. The CDR3 sequence is CAIRRTGGDSTDTQYF. In DNA, the CDR3 is TGTGCCATCAGACGGACAGGGGGAGACAGCACAGATACGCAGTATTTT.

This rearrangement joins TRBV4-1 to TRBJ2-1, with 8 positions matching TRBD2. Germline V gene sequence: CDR1 MGHRA, CDR2 YSYEKL. This CDR3 contains 14 residues. This CDR3 reads CAGGSGNGYNEQFF. The CDR3 DNA reads TGCGCAGGGGGTAGCGGGAATGGGTACAATGAGCAGTTCTTC.

This clonotype appeared once. V and J are TRBV20-1 and TRBJ1-1, with TRBD1 as a possible D gene (6 bases). Germline CDR1 and CDR2: DFQATT and SNEGSKA (reference sequence). Trimming took 6 bases from V and 3 from J, leaving 17 bases between them. This CDR3 has 14 amino acids. The CDR3 spells CSAQVGGSYTEAFF. As DNA, the CDR3 is TGCAGTGCCCAGGTGGGGGGCTCTTACACTGAAGCTTTCTTT.

The CDR3 loop is CASSGDLATITGELFF. CDR3 DNA: TGTGCCAGCAGTGGCGACCTAGCGACCATTACCGGGGAGCTGTTTTTT. The chain has TRBV6-5 and TRBJ2-2; possibly TRBD2 for D (6 bases). V was trimmed by 5 bases and J by 5 bases, leaving 18 bases between them. This CDR3 contains 16 residues. Germline V gives CDR1 MNHEY, CDR2 SVGAGI.

This clonotype has a handful of counts. This chain links TRBV3-1 with TRBJ2-7, with D perhaps TRBD2 (7 bases). The CDR3 runs to 12 residues. V lost 5 bases and J lost 9, with 14 bases in between. Germline loops: CDR1 LGHDT, CDR2 YNNKEL (reference sequence). Here the CDR3 DNA reads TGTGCCAGCAGCTCCGGGGGGCGAGTGCAGTACTTC. Translating gives CASSSGGRVQYF.

Worth noting for this clonotype: This may be a read error, as it is one base from a much larger clone. V is TRBV29-1 and J is TRBJ2-1; TRBD2 aligns across 13 bases. The closer fit of TRBJ2-7 to the DNA end suggests the J call may be wrong. This CDR3 has 14 amino acids. Germline V gene sequence: CDR1 SQVTM, CDR2 ANQGSEA. The CDR3 sequence is CSVQGLAGLNEQYF. The CDR3 region has the DNA TGCAGCGTCCAGGGACTAGCGGGACTCAATGAGCAGTACTTC.

V and J are TRBV27 and TRBJ1-1, with D unclear. Per germline, CDR1 MNHEY and CDR2 SMNVEV (reference sequence). This CDR3 spans 13 amino acids. V shed 6 bases and J shed 2 bases, with 10 bases lying between them. The CDR3 coding sequence is TGTGCCAGCAGAGAGGGATTTAACACTGAAGCTTTCTTT. Its protein product is CASREGFNTEAFF.

This clonotype occurred a few times. The chain links TRBV7-2 to TRBJ2-1; D call uncertain. V dropped 3 bases and J dropped 6 bases, with 6 bases sitting between them. Germline V lookup: CDR1 SGHTA, CDR2 FQGNSA. There are 12 residues in the CDR3. The CDR3 region has the DNA TGTGCCAGCAGCTTTCTGAGCAATGAGCAGTTCTTC. Its protein product is CASSFLSNEQFF. Filled out from reference TRBV7-2 and TRBJ2-1, the complete variable domain reads GAGVSQSPSNKVTEKGKDVELRCDPISGHTALYWYRQSLGQGLEFLIYFQGNSAPDKSGLPSDRFSAERTGGSVSTLTIQRTQQEDSAVYLCASSFLSNEQFFGPGTRLTVL.

V gene TRBV20-1 combines with J gene TRBJ1-5; 8 bases map to TRBD1. Trimming took 3 bases from V and 6 from J; bases not matched to a gene: 10. The CDR3 is 15 residues long. Germline V CDR1 and CDR2: DFQATT, SNEGSKA (reference sequence). CDR3 region: CSASSGQGGSQPQHF. The CDR3 DNA reads TGCAGTGCTAGTTCCGGACAGGGCGGGAGTCAGCCCCAGCATTTT.

This clonotype occurred once. This chain uses TRBV12-3 or TRBV12-4 with TRBJ2-5; possibly TRBD1 or TRBD2 for D (6 bases each). Trimming removed 3 bases at V and 3 bases at J, with 17 bases between. CDR3 length: 16 amino acids. The CDR3 sequence is CASSFYGGLNEETQYF. The DNA for the CDR3 is TGTGCCAGCAGTTTTTATGGGGGGCTCAACGAAGAGACCCAGTACTTC.

Only a few counts were recorded for this clonotype. The chain combines TRBV7-6 with TRBJ2-3, with 11 bases matching TRBD2. Germline lookup yields CDR1 SGHVS and CDR2 FNYEAQ. The CDR3 is made up of 18 amino acids. With V trimmed by 3 bases and J by 6 bases, 14 bases remained unmatched. CDR3 protein: CASSFGLAGSKVWDTQYF. The CDR3 bases are TGTGCCAGCAGCTTCGGACTAGCGGGCTCGAAAGTTTGGGATACGCAGTATTTT.

This sequence joins TRBV10-3 and TRBJ2-3; no definite D call. CDR1 ENHRY and CDR2 SYGVKD come from the germline V gene. The ends were cut back, 6 bases at V and 1 base at J, with 14 bases in the middle. The CDR3 consists of 15 residues. The CDR3 sequence: CAISRRTAGTDTQYF. In DNA, the CDR3 is TGTGCCATCAGCCGAAGAACGGCAGGCACAGATACGCAGTATTTT.

The V gene is TRBV7-2, the J gene TRBJ2-7; 11 positions match TRBD2. The CDR3 contains 16 residues. The J segment lost 3 bases and the V segment lost 5 bases, leaving 9 bases of the junction unmatched. From germline, CDR1 is SGHTA and CDR2 FQGNSA. CDR3 sequence reads: CASSPHTSGGYYEQYF. The CDR3 DNA reads TGTGCCAGCAGCCCCCATACTAGCGGGGGATACTACGAGCAGTACTTC.

V gene TRBV20-1 combines with J gene TRBJ2-5, with TRBD2 matching 10 bases. With V trimmed by 0 bases and J by 11 bases, 18 bases remained unmatched. CDR3 size: 17 residues. Germline V gives CDR1 DFQATT, CDR2 SNEGSKA (reference sequence). The CDR3 DNA reads as TGCAGTGCTAGAGATTTAACTAGCGGGAATCCTCAACCAGAGCAGTACTTC. Its protein is CSARDLTSGNPQPEQYF.

This clonotype was counted only a few times. The chain recombines TRBV29-1 with TRBJ2-3; D might be TRBD1 or TRBD2, each matching 5 bases. There are 13 residues in the CDR3. With 7 bases removed from V and 3 bases from J, the gap between germline ends came to 14 bases. From germline, CDR1 is SQVTM and CDR2 ANQGSEA. The CDR3, as DNA: TGCAGCGGCTCCGGGGCGACTACAGATACGCAGTATTTT. Encoded protein: CSGSGATTDTQYF.